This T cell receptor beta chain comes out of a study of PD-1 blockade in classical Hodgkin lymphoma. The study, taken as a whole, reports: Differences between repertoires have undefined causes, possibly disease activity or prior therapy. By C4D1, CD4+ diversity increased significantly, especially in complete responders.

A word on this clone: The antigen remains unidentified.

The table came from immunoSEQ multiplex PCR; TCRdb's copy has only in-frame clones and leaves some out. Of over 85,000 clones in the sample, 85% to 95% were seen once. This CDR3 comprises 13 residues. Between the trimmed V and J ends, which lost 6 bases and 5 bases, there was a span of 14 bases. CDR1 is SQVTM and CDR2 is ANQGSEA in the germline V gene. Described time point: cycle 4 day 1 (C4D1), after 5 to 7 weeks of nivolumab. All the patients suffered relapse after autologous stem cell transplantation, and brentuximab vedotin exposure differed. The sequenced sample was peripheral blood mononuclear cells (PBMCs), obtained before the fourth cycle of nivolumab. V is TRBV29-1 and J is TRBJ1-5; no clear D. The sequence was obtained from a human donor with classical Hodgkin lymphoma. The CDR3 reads CSVGREGDQPQHF. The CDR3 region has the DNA TGCAGCGTAGGCCGGGAGGGCGATCAGCCCCAGCATTTT.